This entry features one T cell receptor beta chain sequence. Germline CDR1 and CDR2: SGHKS and YYEKEE (reference sequence). This CDR3 is built from 16 residues. V was clipped by 0 bases and J by 1 base, with 11 bases between them. The data derive from a study of shared clonotypes between healthy human individuals. Per the original data handling: As immunoSEQ supplied junction-only sequences (without quality scores), filtering differed. TCRdb's table, derived via immunoSEQ multiplex PCR, lists solely in-frame clones and lacks some. That table gives V, J and clone size, and the DNA gave D and trimming. The sample lists over a million clones; about 96% were seen once. Only Caucasian adults living in Nashville, Tennessee made up the donor group.

The V call is TRBV5-5, the J call TRBJ2-4; maybe TRBD2 (6 bases). The TCR sequence derives from a man aged 30-40 years in good health. Sequenced input: naive CD4+ T cells sorted from blood. Subset in this sample: CD45RA+ positively selected. Here the CDR3 reads CASSLGGGRAKNIQYF. CDR3 DNA: TGTGCCAGCAGCTTGGGCGGTGGGAGGGCCAAAAACATTCAGTACTTC.